A selection of T cell receptor beta chains follows, all from one sample in a study of blood T cell repertoires in COVID-19. Clones were sequenced by immunoSEQ multiplex PCR, and TCRdb holds only the in-frame ones, with some missing. The table records some 50,000 clones, around 83% of them present only once. The sample taken for sequencing was peripheral blood. Receptor source: a woman at least 80 years old with acute or convalescent COVID-19. CDR3s include the opening cysteine and the closing phenylalanine or tryptophan. A D gene is named only where the DNA matches it firmly. Clone size is stated in some rows and not others, as once, few, many or a class when expanded.

D gene: -
J gene: TRBJ1-2
V gene: TRBV12-3/TRBV12-4
clone size: -
CDR3 protein: CASSLGRDYGYTF
CDR3 DNA: TGTGCCAGCAGTTTGGGCCGAGACTATGGCTACACCTTC

D gene: -
J gene: TRBJ2-7
V gene: TRBV30
clone size: -
CDR3 protein: CAWSRGSSYEQYF
CDR3 DNA: TGTGCCTGGAGTAGGGGGAGCTCCTACGAGCAGTACTTC

D gene: -
J gene: TRBJ1-1
V gene: TRBV7-6
clone size: -
CDR3 protein: CASSLASPGRVTEAFF
CDR3 DNA: TGTGCCAGCAGCTTAGCGTCCCCAGGGAGGGTCACTGAAGCTTTCTTT

D gene: TRBD1
J gene: TRBJ2-7
V gene: TRBV2
clone size: few
CDR3 protein: CASIGRSGQGLYEQYF
CDR3 DNA: TGTGCCAGCATCGGTCGGTCGGGACAGGGACTATACGAGCAGTACTTC

D gene: TRBD2
J gene: TRBJ2-5
V gene: TRBV6-5
clone size: -
CDR3 protein: CATRLAGIQETQYF
CDR3 DNA: TGTGCCACCCGACTAGCGGGAATCCAAGAGACCCAGTACTTC

D gene: -
J gene: TRBJ2-1
V gene: TRBV7-3
clone size: -
CDR3 protein: CASRFAGSYNEQFF
CDR3 DNA: TGTGCCAGCAGGTTTGCGGGGTCCTACAATGAGCAGTTCTTC

D gene: -
J gene: TRBJ2-2
V gene: TRBV27
clone size: -
CDR3 protein: CASRLVGAGELFF
CDR3 DNA: TGTGCCAGTAGACTTGTAGGGGCCGGGGAGCTGTTTTTT

D gene: -
J gene: TRBJ1-5
V gene: TRBV10-3
clone size: -
CDR3 protein: CAISGTDQPQHF
CDR3 DNA: TGTGCCATCAGTGGCACAGATCAGCCCCAGCATTTT

D gene: TRBD2
J gene: TRBJ2-7
V gene: TRBV7-2
clone size: -
CDR3 protein: CASSSGPSGGEQYF
CDR3 DNA: TGTGCCAGCAGCTCAGGGCCCAGCGGGGGCGAGCAGTACTTC

D gene: -
J gene: TRBJ2-3
V gene: TRBV18
clone size: -
CDR3 protein: CASSLLESPDTQYF
CDR3 DNA: TGTGCCAGCTCACTACTAGAGTCCCCAGATACGCAGTATTTT

D gene: TRBD1
J gene: TRBJ1-3
V gene: TRBV12-3/TRBV12-4
clone size: -
CDR3 protein: CASRDRAEAIYF
CDR3 DNA: TGTGCCAGCCGGGACAGGGCCGAGGCCATATATTTT

D gene: -
J gene: TRBJ1-4
V gene: TRBV6-6
clone size: few
CDR3 protein: CASSLPYPQGVSEKLFF
CDR3 DNA: TGTGCCAGCAGTCTTCCCTACCCACAGGGTGTCTCTGAAAAACTGTTTTTT

D gene: -
J gene: TRBJ2-2
V gene: TRBV7-9
clone size: few
CDR3 protein: CASTPNGAGELFF
CDR3 DNA: TGTGCCAGCACCCCGAACGGGGCCGGGGAGCTGTTTTTT

D gene: -
J gene: TRBJ2-5
V gene: TRBV5-4
clone size: -
CDR3 protein: CASSRKQGPGETQYF
CDR3 DNA: TGTGCCAGCAGCAGAAAACAGGGCCCCGGTGAGACCCAGTACTTC

D gene: -
J gene: TRBJ2-7
V gene: TRBV18
clone size: once
CDR3 protein: CASSPLRNYEQYF
CDR3 DNA: TGTGCCAGCTCACCACTCAGGAACTACGAGCAGTACTTC

D gene: -
J gene: TRBJ2-6
V gene: TRBV30
clone size: -
CDR3 protein: CAWSPQNSGANVLTF
CDR3 DNA: TGTGCCTGGAGCCCACAGAACTCTGGGGCCAACGTCCTGACTTTC

D gene: TRBD2
J gene: TRBJ2-5
V gene: TRBV19
clone size: once
CDR3 protein: CASSMQTSGEETQYF
CDR3 DNA: TGTGCCAGTAGTATGCAGACTAGCGGTGAAGAGACCCAGTACTTC

D gene: -
J gene: TRBJ2-7
V gene: TRBV18
clone size: -
CDR3 protein: CASSPAASSYEQYF
CDR3 DNA: TGTGCCAGCTCACCGGCCGCTAGCTCCTACGAGCAGTACTTC

D gene: -
J gene: TRBJ1-2
V gene: TRBV13
clone size: -
CDR3 protein: CASSSRNRDGYTF
CDR3 DNA: TGTGCCAGCAGTTCACGTAACAGGGATGGCTACACCTTC

D gene: -
J gene: TRBJ1-1
V gene: TRBV5-6
clone size: -
CDR3 protein: CASSYMGGLTLEAFF
CDR3 DNA: TGTGCCAGCAGCTATATGGGGGGTCTCACTCTTGAAGCTTTCTTT

D gene: TRBD1
J gene: TRBJ2-1
V gene: TRBV19
clone size: -
CDR3 protein: CASSIGTGSYNEQFF
CDR3 DNA: TGTGCCAGTAGTATTGGGACAGGGTCCTACAATGAGCAGTTCTTC

D gene: TRBD1
J gene: TRBJ1-5
V gene: TRBV2
clone size: -
CDR3 protein: CASGGQYSMPQHF
CDR3 DNA: TGTGCCAGCGGGGGACAGTACAGCATGCCCCAGCATTTT

D gene: -
J gene: TRBJ2-7
V gene: TRBV3-1/TRBV3-2
clone size: once
CDR3 protein: CASSRAGSSYEQYF
CDR3 DNA: TGTGCCAGCAGCCGTGCCGGGTCGTCCTACGAGCAGTACTTC

D gene: -
J gene: TRBJ1-1
V gene: TRBV2
clone size: -
CDR3 protein: CASLRTEAFF
CDR3 DNA: TGTGCCAGCCTGAGGACTGAAGCTTTCTTT

D gene: -
J gene: TRBJ1-2
V gene: TRBV12-3/TRBV12-4
clone size: -
CDR3 protein: CASSFRTGYGYTF
CDR3 DNA: TGTGCCAGCAGTTTCCGAACAGGGTATGGCTACACCTTC

D gene: -
J gene: TRBJ2-3
V gene: TRBV11-2
clone size: -
CDR3 protein: CASSLEGRTSYTDTQYF
CDR3 DNA: TGTGCCAGCAGCTTAGAGGGCCGGACAAGCTACACAGATACGCAGTATTTT

D gene: -
J gene: TRBJ1-2
V gene: TRBV5-1
clone size: -
CDR3 protein: CASSLNGNDFGYTF
CDR3 DNA: TGCGCCAGCAGCTTGAACGGGAACGATTTTGGCTACACCTTC

D gene: -
J gene: TRBJ1-1
V gene: TRBV3-1/TRBV3-2
clone size: -
CDR3 protein: CASSQASRENTEAFF
CDR3 DNA: TGTGCCAGCAGCCAAGCGAGTCGGGAAAACACTGAAGCTTTCTTT

D gene: -
J gene: TRBJ1-2
V gene: TRBV6-5
clone size: -
CDR3 protein: CASSYSRWGDYGYTF
CDR3 DNA: TGTGCCAGCAGTTACTCGAGATGGGGCGACTATGGCTACACCTTC

D gene: -
J gene: TRBJ1-1
V gene: TRBV19
clone size: -
CDR3 protein: CASSSVRVGTEAFF
CDR3 DNA: TGTGCCAGTAGTTCGGTCAGGGTGGGGACTGAAGCTTTCTTT

D gene: -
J gene: TRBJ2-5
V gene: TRBV10-1
clone size: -
CDR3 protein: CASSETATGTQETQYF
CDR3 DNA: TGCGCCAGCAGTGAGACCGCGACAGGTACTCAAGAGACCCAGTACTTC

D gene: TRBD2
J gene: TRBJ2-7
V gene: TRBV3-1/TRBV3-2
clone size: once
CDR3 protein: CASSLGSGGAYEQYF
CDR3 DNA: TGTGCCAGCAGCCTCGGTAGCGGGGGAGCCTACGAGCAGTACTTC